A single sample is the source of the 19 T cell receptor beta chains below, sequenced in a study of T cell responses to AZD1222 COVID-19 vaccine. Profiling relied on immunoSEQ multiplex PCR, and the TCRdb table lists in-frame clones only, not all of them. The data hold roughly 190,000 clones, with 90% to 95% observed a single time. The specimen comprised peripheral blood, sampled on day 0 of AZD1222 vaccination. These receptors were collected from an adult in good health.

This clone was observed a single time. V is TRBV18 and J is TRBJ1-5, with 10 positions matching TRBD1. The CDR3 spans 15 residues. With 3 bases clipped from V and 5 bases from J, the junction kept 4 bases outside the gene matches. CDR1 is KGHSH, CDR2 LQKENI, per germline. In DNA form, the CDR3 reads TGTGCCAGCTCACCGACAGGGGGCCGGTATCAGCCCCAGCATTTT. This sequence encodes CASSPTGGRYQPQHF.

This sequence joins TRBV5-1 and TRBJ1-1, with no clear D. The V end lost 0 bases, the J end lost 1 base, and 10 bases lay between the germline ends. The V gene's germline CDR1 is SGHRS and CDR2 YFSETQ. This CDR3 comprises 15 residues. The CDR3 coding sequence is TGCGCCAGCAGCTTGGCCCTCCCAGGGAACACTGAAGCTTTCTTT. Protein product: CASSLALPGNTEAFF.

This sequence joins TRBV4-1 and TRBJ2-2; no definite D call. From germline, CDR1 is MGHRA and CDR2 YSYEKL. The CDR3 totals 15 residues. Deletions cut 2 bases from V and 5 bases from J, with 12 bases between. DNA for the CDR3: TGCGCCAGCAGCCAATTATACTCGAGGACCGGGGAGCTGTTTTTT. Translated, it gives CASSQLYSRTGELFF.

The chain joins TRBV5-1 to TRBJ2-4; 11 bases line up with TRBD2. The J segment lost 6 bases and the V segment lost 7 bases, leaving 12 bases of the junction unmatched. CDR3 length equals 16 residues. Germline values: CDR1 SGHRS, CDR2 YFSETQ. The CDR3: CASGELAGDSGNIQYF. DNA of the CDR3: TGCGCCAGCGGGGAACTAGCGGGAGATTCGGGAAACATTCAGTACTTC.

The rearrangement links TRBV5-1 to TRBJ2-2; 7 nucleotides match TRBD2. V was clipped by 4 bases and J by 5 bases; unmatched bases: 5. The CDR3 spans 14 residues. The germline gives CDR1 SGHRS, CDR2 YFSETQ. This CDR3 reads CASSRDYVTGELFF. The CDR3 DNA follows: TGCGCCAGCAGCCGGGACTACGTAACCGGGGAGCTGTTTTTT.

The chain has TRBV18 and TRBJ1-5; 10 bases map to TRBD1. Germline-derived CDR1 and CDR2 are KGHSH and LQKENI. CDR3 size: 18 residues. After removal of 3 bases from V and 2 bases from J, the junction contained 10 bases not matched to a gene. The CDR3: CASSPIYTGTGGNQPQHF. CDR3 bases: TGTGCCAGCTCACCCATCTACACCGGGACAGGGGGCAATCAGCCCCAGCATTTT.

The V gene is TRBV5-6, the J gene TRBJ1-1; tentatively, D is TRBD1 (5 bases). V was cut by 2 bases and J by 1 base, with 12 bases left in between. The germline gives CDR1 SGHDT, CDR2 YYEEEE. The CDR3 sequence is 15 residues long. CDR3 in amino acids: CASSFSARENTEAFF. DNA for the CDR3: TGTGCCAGCAGCTTTAGTGCCAGGGAGAACACTGAAGCTTTCTTT. Based on the CDR3 plus reference TRBV5-6 and TRBJ1-1, the full variable domain is DAGVTQSPTHLIKTRGQQVTLRCSPKSGHDTVSWYQQALGQGPQFIFQYYEEEERQRGNFPDRFSGHQFPNYSSELNVNALLLGDSALYLCASSFSARENTEAFFGQGTRLTVV.

This chain joins TRBV27 and TRBJ1-6, with no clear D. Germline V lookup: CDR1 MNHEY, CDR2 SMNVEV (reference sequence). Trimming took off 6 bases at V and 7 bases at J, with 10 bases between the two ends. There are 13 residues in the CDR3. DNA for the CDR3: TGTGCCAGCAGAGGACTCTTAAATTCACCCCTCCACTTT. This translates into CASRGLLNSPLHF.

The CDR3 region has the DNA TGTGCCAGCAGTTTGCTTACGGACAGTAATAGGGGCTACACCTTC. Translated: CASSLLTDSNRGYTF. The chain has TRBV6-6 and TRBJ1-2; tentatively, D is TRBD1 (6 bases). V gave up 4 bases and J gave up 8 bases, with 20 bases separating them. The CDR3 is 15 residues long. Germline values: CDR1 MNHNY, CDR2 SVGAGI (reference sequence).

The chain recombines TRBV3-1 (or the pseudogene TRBV3-2) with TRBJ1-4; D is uncertain. The CDR3 extends over 14 amino acids. The V gene's germline CDR1 is LGHDT and CDR2 YNNKEL (reference sequence). The ends were cut back, 0 bases at V and 2 bases at J, with 4 bases in the middle. This CDR3 reads CASSQEGTNEKLFF. DNA for the CDR3: TGTGCCAGCAGCCAAGAGGGCACTAATGAAAAACTGTTTTTT.

J is TRBJ1-1 and V is TRBV10-1, with a possible D match to TRBD1 (5 bases). Germline V gives CDR1 WNHNN, CDR2 SYGVQD (reference sequence). V lost 2 bases, J lost 6 bases, and 13 bases lay in between. This CDR3 spans 14 amino acids. The CDR3 DNA sequence: TGCGCCAGCAGTGAGGAGGGGCTTGGGGCTGAAGCTTTCTTT. Its translation: CASSEEGLGAEAFF.

The chain has TRBV2 and TRBJ1-1; tentatively, D is TRBD1 (5 bases). This CDR3 has 13 residues. The germline V and J ends were trimmed by 6 bases and 5 bases, with 13 bases remaining between them. Germline V CDR1 and CDR2: SNHLY, FYNNEI. In DNA form, the CDR3 reads TGTGCCAGCAGAGGCCTTCCAGGGACTGAAGCTTTCTTT. Translation: CASRGLPGTEAFF.

This chain uses TRBV6-2 or TRBV6-3 with TRBJ2-7; 12 bases agree with TRBD2. V lost 6 bases, J lost 2 bases, and 2 bases stayed unmatched. The CDR3 is 14 residues long. The germline gives CDR1 MNHEY, CDR2 SVGEGT. The CDR3 protein is CASSLAGGTYEQYF. CDR3 bases: TGTGCCAGCAGCCTAGCGGGGGGGACCTACGAGCAGTACTTC.

V is TRBV7-9 and J is TRBJ2-3; D is perhaps TRBD1 (6 bases). The germline V gene encodes CDR1 SEHNR and CDR2 FQNEAQ (reference sequence). The CDR3 is 14 residues long. Trimming took 2 bases from V and 3 from J, leaving 9 bases between them. CDR3 residues: CASSLPGATDTQYF. Written as DNA, the CDR3 is TGTGCCAGCAGCTTACCAGGGGCGACAGATACGCAGTATTTT.

The chain couples TRBV7-9 to TRBJ2-2; possible D gene TRBD1, 5 bases. The CDR3 loop spans 14 amino acids. V gave up 3 bases and J gave up 3 bases, with 8 bases separating them. Germline V gives CDR1 SEHNR, CDR2 FQNEAQ (reference sequence). The chain's CDR3 is CASSLTEYTGELFF. As DNA, the CDR3 is TGTGCCAGCAGCTTGACAGAATACACCGGGGAGCTGTTTTTT.

The genes are TRBV30 and TRBJ2-5; 11 bases align to TRBD2. The CDR3 covers 16 residues. J was trimmed by 5 bases and V by 5 bases; bases with no gene match: 13. The germline gives CDR1 GTSNPN, CDR2 SVGIG (reference sequence). CDR3 nucleotides: TGTGCCTGGGGTCCCCATGGACTAGCGGGTCGGGAGACCCAGTACTTC. Its translation: CAWGPHGLAGRETQYF.

V and J are TRBV6-1 and TRBJ1-2, with D uncertain. In germline, CDR1 is MNHNS, CDR2 SASEGT. V gave up 2 bases and J gave up 4 bases, with 14 bases separating them. There are 15 residues in the CDR3. In nucleotides, the CDR3 is TGTGCCAGCAGTGAAAGGACTCCGGGCGGCTATGGCTACACCTTC. It specifies CASSERTPGGYGYTF.

The chain links TRBV15 to TRBJ1-4; 8 nucleotides align to TRBD1. J lost 4 bases, V lost 2 bases, and 3 bases had no gene match. The CDR3 length is 15 residues. Germline CDR1 is LNHNV and CDR2 is YYDKDF (reference sequence). The CDR3 DNA is TGTGCCACCAGCAGACTGGGACAGGATAATGAAAAACTGTTTTTT. The encoded protein is CATSRLGQDNEKLFF. Supplemented by reference TRBV15 and TRBJ1-4, the full variable domain reads DAMVIQNPRYQVTQFGKPVTLSCSQTLNHNVMYWYQQKSSQAPKLLFHYYDKDFNNEADTPDNFQSRRPNTSFCFLDIRSPGLGDTAMYLCATSRLGQDNEKLFFGSGTQLSVL.

V gene TRBV19 combines with J gene TRBJ1-2; 7 bases agree with TRBD1. This CDR3 region has 15 residues. Germline values: CDR1 LNHDA, CDR2 SQIVND (reference sequence). The junction had 12 bases not matched to a gene; V was cut back by 3 bases and J by 8 bases. The CDR3: CASSIQWTGRLGYTF. The CDR3 DNA sequence: TGTGCCAGTAGTATTCAGTGGACAGGCCGGCTAGGCTACACCTTC.